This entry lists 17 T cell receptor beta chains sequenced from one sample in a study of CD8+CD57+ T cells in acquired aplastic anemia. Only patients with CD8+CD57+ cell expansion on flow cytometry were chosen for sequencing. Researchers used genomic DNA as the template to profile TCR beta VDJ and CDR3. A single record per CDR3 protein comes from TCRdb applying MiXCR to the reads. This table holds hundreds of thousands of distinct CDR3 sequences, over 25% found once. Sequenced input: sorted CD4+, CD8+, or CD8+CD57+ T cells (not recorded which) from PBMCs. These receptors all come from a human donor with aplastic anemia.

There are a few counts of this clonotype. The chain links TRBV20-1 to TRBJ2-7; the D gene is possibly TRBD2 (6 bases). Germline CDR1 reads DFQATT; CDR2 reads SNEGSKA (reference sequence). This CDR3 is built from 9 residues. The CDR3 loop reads CSGSYEQYF. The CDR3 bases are TGCAGCGGGAGTTACGAGCAGTACTTC.

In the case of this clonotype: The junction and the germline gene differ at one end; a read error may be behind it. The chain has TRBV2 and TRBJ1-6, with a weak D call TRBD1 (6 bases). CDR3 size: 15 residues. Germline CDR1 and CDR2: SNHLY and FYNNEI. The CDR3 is CAWSVNLQGTSRLHF. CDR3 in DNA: TGTGCCTGGAGTGTAAATCTCCAGGGGACGTCACGCCTCCACTTT.

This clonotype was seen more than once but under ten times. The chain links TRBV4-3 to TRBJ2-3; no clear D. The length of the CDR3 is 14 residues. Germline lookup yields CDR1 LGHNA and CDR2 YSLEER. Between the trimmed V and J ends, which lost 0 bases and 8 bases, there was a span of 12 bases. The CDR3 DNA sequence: TGCGCCAGCAGCCAAGAAAGGTACGCCGTTACGCAGTATTTT. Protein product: CASSQERYAVTQYF.

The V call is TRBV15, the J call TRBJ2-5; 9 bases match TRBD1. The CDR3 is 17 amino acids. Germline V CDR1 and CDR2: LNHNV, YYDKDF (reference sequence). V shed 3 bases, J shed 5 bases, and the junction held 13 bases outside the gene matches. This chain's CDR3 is CATSSVPGQGPLETQYF. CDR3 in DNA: TGTGCCACCAGCAGCGTCCCGGGACAGGGTCCGTTGGAGACCCAGTACTTC.

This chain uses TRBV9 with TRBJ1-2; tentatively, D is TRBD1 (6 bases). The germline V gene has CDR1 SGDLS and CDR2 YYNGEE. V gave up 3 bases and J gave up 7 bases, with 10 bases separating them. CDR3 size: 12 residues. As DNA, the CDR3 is TGTGCCAGCAGCGCACAGGGAGGTGGCTACACCTTC. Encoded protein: CASSAQGGGYTF.

CDR3 in amino acids: CASSKTRTGSNGNTIYF. CDR3 sequence (DNA): TGTGCCAGCAGTAAAACGCGGACAGGGTCTAATGGAAACACCATATATTTT. The chain links TRBV6-1 to TRBJ1-3, with TRBD1 matching 8 bases. Germline trimming cut 5 bases from V and 3 bases from J; bases unmatched to any gene: 12. CDR3 length: 17 amino acids. Per germline, CDR1 MNHNS and CDR2 SASEGT.

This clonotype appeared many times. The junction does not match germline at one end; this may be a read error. As DNA, the CDR3 is TGTGCTAGCAGCAACAAGACAGGCTACACCTTC. Translation: CASSNKTGYTF. The chain is built from TRBV7-7 and TRBJ1-2, with no clear D. The CDR3 runs 11 residues. Germline V gene data show CDR1 as SSHAT and CDR2 as FNYEAQ (reference sequence).

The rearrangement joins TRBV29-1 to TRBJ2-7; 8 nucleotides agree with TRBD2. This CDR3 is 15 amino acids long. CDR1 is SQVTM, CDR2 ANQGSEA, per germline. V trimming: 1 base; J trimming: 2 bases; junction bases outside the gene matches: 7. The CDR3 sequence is CSVEGVRGVAYEQYF. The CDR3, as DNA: TGCAGCGTTGAAGGCGTGCGGGGGGTCGCCTACGAGCAGTACTTC.

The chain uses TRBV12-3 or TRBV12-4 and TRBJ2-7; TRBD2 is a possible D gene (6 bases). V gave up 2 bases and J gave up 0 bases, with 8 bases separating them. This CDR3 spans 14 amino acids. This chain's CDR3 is CASSLLEGSYEQYF. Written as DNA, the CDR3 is TGTGCCAGCAGTTTACTGGAGGGCTCCTACGAGCAGTACTTC.

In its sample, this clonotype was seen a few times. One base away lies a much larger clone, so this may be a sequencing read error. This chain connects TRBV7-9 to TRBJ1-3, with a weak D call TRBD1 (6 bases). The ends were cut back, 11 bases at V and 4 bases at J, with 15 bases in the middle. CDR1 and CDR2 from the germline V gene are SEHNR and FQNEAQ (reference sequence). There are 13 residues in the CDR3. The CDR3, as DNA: TGTGCCTGTACGAGGGGGAAAGGAAACACCATATATTTT. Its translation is CACTRGKGNTIYF.

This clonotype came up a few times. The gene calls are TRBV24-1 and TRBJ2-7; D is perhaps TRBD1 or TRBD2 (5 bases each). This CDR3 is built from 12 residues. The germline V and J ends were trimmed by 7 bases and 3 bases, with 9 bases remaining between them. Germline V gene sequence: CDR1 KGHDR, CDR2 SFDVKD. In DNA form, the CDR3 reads TGTGCCACCAGCGGGACGGACTACGAGCAGTACTTC. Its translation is CATSGTDYEQYF.

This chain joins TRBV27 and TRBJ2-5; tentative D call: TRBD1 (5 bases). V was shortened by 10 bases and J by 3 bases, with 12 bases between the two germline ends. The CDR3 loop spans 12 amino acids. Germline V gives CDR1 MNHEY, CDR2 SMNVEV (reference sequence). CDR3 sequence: CATLDTKETQYF. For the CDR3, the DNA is TGTGCCACCCTGGACACTAAAGAGACCCAGTACTTC.

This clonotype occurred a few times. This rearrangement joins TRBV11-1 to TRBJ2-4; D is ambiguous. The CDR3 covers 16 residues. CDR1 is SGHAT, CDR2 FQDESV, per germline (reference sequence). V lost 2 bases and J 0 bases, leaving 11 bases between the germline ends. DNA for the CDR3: TGTGCCAGCAGCTTAATTTCCGAATCAGCCAAAAACATTCAGTACTTC. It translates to CASSLISESAKNIQYF.

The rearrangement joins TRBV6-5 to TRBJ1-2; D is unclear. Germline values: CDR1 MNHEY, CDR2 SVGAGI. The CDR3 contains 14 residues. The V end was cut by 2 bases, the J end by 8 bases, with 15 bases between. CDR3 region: CASSYPGRAGGYTF. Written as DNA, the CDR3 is TGTGCCAGCAGTTACCCCGGGAGGGCGGGGGGCTACACCTTC.

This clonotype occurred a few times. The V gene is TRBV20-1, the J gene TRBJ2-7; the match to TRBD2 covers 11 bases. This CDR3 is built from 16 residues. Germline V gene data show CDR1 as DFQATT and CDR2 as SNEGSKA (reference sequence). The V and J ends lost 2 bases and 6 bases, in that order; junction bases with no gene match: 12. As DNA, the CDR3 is TGCAGTGCTAGACGACTACTAGCGGGGGTCACAAGCGAGCAGTACTTC. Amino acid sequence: CSARRLLAGVTSEQYF.

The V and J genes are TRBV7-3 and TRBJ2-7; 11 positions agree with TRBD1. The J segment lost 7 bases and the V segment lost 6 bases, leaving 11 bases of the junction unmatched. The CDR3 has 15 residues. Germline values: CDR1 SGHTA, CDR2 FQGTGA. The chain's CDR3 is CASSLPGQGAEEQYF. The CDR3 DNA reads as TGTGCCAGCAGTCTTCCCGGACAGGGGGCGGAGGAGCAGTACTTC.

CDR3 sequence reads: CASSDPRDSEDQPQHF. The CDR3 DNA follows: TGTGCCAGCAGTGACCCTAGGGACAGTGAGGATCAGCCCCAGCATTTT. The rearrangement links TRBV6-4 to TRBJ1-5; TRBD1 agrees at 7 bases. In germline, CDR1 is MRHNA, CDR2 SNTAGT. Trimming removed 2 bases from V and 5 bases from J; junction bases left unmatched: 9. The CDR3 length is 16 residues.